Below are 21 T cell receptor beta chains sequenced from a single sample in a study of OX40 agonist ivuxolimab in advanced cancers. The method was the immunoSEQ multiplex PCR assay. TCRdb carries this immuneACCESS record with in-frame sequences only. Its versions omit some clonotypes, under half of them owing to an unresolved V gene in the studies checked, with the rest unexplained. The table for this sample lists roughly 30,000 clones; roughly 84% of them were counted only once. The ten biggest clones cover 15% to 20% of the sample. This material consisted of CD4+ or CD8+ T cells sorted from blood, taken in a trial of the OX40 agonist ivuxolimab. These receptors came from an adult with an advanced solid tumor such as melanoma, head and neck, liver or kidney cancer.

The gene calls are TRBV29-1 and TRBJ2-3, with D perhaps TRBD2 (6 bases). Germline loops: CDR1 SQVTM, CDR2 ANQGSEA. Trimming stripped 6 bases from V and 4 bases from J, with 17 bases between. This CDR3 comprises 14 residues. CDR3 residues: CSVLPGGKPDTQYF. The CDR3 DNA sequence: TGCAGCGTGCTGCCTGGCGGGAAGCCAGATACGCAGTATTTT.

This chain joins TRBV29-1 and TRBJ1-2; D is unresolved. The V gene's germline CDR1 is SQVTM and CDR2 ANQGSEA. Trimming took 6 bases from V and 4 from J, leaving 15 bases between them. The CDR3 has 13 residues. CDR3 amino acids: CSVPNTRGYGYTF. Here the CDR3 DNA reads TGCAGCGTCCCAAATACCCGGGGCTATGGCTACACCTTC.

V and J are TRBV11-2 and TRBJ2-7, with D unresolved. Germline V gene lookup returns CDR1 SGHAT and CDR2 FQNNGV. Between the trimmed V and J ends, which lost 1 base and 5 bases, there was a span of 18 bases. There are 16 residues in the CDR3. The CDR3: CASSLGVGILGDEQYF. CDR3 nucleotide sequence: TGTGCCAGCAGCTTAGGAGTGGGGATCCTTGGGGACGAGCAGTACTTC.

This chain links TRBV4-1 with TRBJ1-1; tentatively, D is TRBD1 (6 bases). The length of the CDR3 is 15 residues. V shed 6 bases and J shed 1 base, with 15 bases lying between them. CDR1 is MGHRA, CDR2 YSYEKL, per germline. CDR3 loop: CASRPDGGRNTEAFF. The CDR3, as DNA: TGCGCCAGCAGACCTGACGGGGGGCGGAACACTGAAGCTTTCTTT.

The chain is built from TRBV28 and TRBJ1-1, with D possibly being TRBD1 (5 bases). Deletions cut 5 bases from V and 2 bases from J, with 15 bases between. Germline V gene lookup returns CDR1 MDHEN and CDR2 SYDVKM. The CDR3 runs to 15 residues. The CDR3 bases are TGTGCCAGCAGTCCCACAGGTACAATCAACACTGAAGCTTTCTTT. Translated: CASSPTGTINTEAFF.

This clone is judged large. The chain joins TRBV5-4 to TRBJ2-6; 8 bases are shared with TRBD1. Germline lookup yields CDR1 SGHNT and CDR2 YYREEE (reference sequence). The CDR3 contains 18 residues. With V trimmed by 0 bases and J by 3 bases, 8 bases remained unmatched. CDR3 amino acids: CASSLGQGASIGANVLTF. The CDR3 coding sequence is TGTGCCAGCAGCTTGGGCCAGGGGGCTTCTATTGGGGCCAACGTCCTGACTTTC.

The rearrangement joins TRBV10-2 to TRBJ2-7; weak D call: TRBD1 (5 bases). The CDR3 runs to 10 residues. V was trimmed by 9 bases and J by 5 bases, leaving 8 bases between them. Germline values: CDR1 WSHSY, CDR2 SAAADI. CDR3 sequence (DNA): TGCGCCAGTCAGGGCCACGAGCAGTACTTC. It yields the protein CASQGHEQYF.

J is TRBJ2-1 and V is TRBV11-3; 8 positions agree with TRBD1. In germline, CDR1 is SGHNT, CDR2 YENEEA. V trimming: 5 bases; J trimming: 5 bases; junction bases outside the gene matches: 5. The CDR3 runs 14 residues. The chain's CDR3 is CASSPPGGHNEQFF. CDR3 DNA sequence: TGTGCCAGCAGCCCCCCAGGGGGCCACAATGAGCAGTTCTTC. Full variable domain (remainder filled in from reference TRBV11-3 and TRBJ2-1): EAGVVQSPRYKIIEKKQPVAFWCNPISGHNTLYWYLQNLGQGPELLIRYENEEAVDDSQLPKDRFSAERLKGVDSTLKIQPAELGDSAVYLCASSPPGGHNEQFFGPGTRLTVL.

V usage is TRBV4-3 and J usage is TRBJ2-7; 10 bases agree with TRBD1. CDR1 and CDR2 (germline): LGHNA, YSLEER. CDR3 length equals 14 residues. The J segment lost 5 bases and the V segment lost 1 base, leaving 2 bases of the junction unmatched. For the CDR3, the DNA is TGCGCCAGCAGCCAAGGGGACAGGGGAGACGAGCAGTACTTC. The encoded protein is CASSQGDRGDEQYF.

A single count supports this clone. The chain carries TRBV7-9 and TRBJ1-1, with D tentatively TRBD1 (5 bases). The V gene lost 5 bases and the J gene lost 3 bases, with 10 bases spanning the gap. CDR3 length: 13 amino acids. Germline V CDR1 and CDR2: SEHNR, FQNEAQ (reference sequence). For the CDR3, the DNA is TGTGCCAGCAGCCAACAGGTTTACACTGAAGCTTTCTTT. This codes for CASSQQVYTEAFF. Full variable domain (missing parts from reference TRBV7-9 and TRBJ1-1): DTGVSQNPRHKITKRGQNVTFRCDPISEHNRLYWYRQTLGQGPEFLTYFQNEAQLEKSRLLSDRFSAERPKGSFSTLEIQRTEQGDSAMYLCASSQQVYTEAFFGQGTRLTVV.

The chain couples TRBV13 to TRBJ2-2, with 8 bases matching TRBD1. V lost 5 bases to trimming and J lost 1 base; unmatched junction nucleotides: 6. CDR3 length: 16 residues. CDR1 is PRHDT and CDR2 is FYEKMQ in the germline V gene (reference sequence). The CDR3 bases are TGTGCCAGCAGCCCGCCTGGACAGGGGAACACCGGGGAGCTGTTTTTT. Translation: CASSPPGQGNTGELFF.

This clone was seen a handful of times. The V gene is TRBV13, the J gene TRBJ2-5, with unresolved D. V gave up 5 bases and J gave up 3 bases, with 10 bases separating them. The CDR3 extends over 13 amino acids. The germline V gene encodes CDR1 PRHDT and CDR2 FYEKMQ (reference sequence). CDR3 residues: CASSPALEETQYF. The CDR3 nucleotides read TGTGCCAGCAGCCCAGCCCTGGAAGAGACCCAGTACTTC. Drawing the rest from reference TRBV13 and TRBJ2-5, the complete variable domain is AAGVIQSPRHLIKEKRETATLKCYPIPRHDTVYWYQQGPGQDPQFLISFYEKMQSDKGSIPDRFSAQQFSDYHSELNMSSLELGDSALYFCASSPALEETQYFGPGTRLLVL.

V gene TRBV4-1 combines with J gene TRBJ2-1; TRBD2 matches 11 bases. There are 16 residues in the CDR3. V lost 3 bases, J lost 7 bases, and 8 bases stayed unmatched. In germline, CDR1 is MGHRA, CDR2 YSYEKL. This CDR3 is CASSQILAGEGNEQFF. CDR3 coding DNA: TGCGCCAGCAGCCAGATACTAGCGGGAGAAGGGAATGAGCAGTTCTTC.

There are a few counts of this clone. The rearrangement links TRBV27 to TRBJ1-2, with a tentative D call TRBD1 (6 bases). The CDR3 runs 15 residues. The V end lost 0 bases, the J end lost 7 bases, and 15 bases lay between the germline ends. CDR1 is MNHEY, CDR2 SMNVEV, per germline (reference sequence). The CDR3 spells CASSLSLQGGAGYTF. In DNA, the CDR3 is TGTGCCAGCAGTTTATCTTTACAGGGTGGAGCTGGCTACACCTTC.

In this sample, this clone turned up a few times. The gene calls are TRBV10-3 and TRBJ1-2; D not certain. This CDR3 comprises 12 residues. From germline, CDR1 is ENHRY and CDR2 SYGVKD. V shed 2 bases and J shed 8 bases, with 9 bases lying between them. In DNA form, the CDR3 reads TGTGCCATCAGTGAGGACCTCTGGGGCTACACCTTC. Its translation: CAISEDLWGYTF.

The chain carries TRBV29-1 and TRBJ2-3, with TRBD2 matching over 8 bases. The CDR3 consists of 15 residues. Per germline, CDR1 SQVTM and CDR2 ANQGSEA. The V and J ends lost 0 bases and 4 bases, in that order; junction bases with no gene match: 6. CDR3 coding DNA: TGCAGCGTTGAAGATCGGGGGGGGCGCCCAGATACGCAGTATTTT. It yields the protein CSVEDRGGRPDTQYF.

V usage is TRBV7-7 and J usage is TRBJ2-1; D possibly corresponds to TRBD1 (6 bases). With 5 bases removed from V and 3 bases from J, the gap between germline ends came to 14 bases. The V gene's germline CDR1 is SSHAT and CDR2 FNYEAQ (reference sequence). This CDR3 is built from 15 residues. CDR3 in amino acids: CASSEDSSNYNEQFF. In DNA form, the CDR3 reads TGTGCCAGCAGCGAGGACAGCTCCAACTACAATGAGCAGTTCTTC.

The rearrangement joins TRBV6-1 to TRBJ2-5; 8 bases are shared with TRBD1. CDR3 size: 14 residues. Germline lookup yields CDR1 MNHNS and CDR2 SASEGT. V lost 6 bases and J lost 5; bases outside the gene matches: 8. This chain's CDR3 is CASRRRGQEETQYF. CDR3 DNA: TGTGCCAGCAGGCGCAGGGGGCAGGAGGAGACCCAGTACTTC.

This chain's CDR3 is CASRDGLATLAEQYF. The CDR3, as DNA: TGTGCCAGCAGAGATGGACTGGCAACCCTTGCCGAGCAGTACTTC. The chain employs TRBV2 and TRBJ2-7; a weak D match, TRBD2 (5 bases). Germline loops: CDR1 SNHLY, CDR2 FYNNEI. Trimming removed 6 bases at V and 6 bases at J, with 21 bases between. The CDR3 totals 15 residues.

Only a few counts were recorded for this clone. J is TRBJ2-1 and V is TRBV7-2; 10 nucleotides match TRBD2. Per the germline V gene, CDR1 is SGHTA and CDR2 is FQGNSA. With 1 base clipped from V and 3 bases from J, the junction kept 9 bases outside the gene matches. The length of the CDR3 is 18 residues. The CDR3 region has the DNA TGTGCCAGCAGCTTAGAAGGGCTAGCGGGAGCCAACTACAATGAGCAGTTCTTC. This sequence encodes CASSLEGLAGANYNEQFF. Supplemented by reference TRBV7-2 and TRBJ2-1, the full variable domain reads GAGVSQSPSNKVTEKGKDVELRCDPISGHTALYWYRQSLGQGLEFLIYFQGNSAPDKSGLPSDRFSAERTGGSVSTLTIQRTQQEDSAVYLCASSLEGLAGANYNEQFFGPGTRLTVL.

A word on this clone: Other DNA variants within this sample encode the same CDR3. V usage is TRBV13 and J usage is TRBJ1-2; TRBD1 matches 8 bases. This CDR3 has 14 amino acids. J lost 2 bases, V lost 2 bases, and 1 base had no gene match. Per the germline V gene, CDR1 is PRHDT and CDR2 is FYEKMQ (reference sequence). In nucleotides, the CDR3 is TGTGCCAGCAGCTTATGGACAGGGAACTATGGCTACACCTTC. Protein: CASSLWTGNYGYTF.